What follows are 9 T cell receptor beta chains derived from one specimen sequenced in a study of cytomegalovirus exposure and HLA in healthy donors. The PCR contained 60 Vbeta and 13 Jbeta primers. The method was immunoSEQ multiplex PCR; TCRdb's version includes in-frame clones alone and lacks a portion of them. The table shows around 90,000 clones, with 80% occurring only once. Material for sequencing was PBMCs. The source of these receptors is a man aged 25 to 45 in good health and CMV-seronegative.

CDR3 coding DNA: TGTGCCACCAGCAGAGAGCAGAGGGATTCCTACGAGCAGTACTTC. Translating gives CATSREQRDSYEQYF. The rearrangement links TRBV15 to TRBJ2-7; weak D call: TRBD2 (5 bases). Trimming took 0 bases from V and 1 from J, leaving 10 bases between them. Per germline, CDR1 LNHNV and CDR2 YYDKDF (reference sequence). CDR3 length: 15 amino acids.

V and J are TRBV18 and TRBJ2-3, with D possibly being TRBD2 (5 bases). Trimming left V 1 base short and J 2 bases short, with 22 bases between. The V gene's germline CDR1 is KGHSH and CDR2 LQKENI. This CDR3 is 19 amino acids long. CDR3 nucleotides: TGTGCCAGCTCACCACGCGCGGGCGCCTCAGAGGGATCCACAGATACGCAGTATTTT. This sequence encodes CASSPRAGASEGSTDTQYF.

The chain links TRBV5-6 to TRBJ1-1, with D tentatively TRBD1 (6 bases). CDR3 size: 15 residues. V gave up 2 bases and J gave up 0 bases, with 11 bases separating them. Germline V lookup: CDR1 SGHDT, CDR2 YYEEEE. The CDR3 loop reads CASSLRTVVNTEAFF. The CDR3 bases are TGTGCCAGCAGCTTACGGACAGTTGTGAACACTGAAGCTTTCTTT.

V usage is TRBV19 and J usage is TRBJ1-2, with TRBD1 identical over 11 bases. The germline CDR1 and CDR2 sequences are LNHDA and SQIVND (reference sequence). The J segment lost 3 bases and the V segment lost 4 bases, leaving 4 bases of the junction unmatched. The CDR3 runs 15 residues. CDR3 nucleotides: TGTGCCAGTAGTAACCCGGGACAGGGGGACTATGGCTACACCTTC. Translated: CASSNPGQGDYGYTF.

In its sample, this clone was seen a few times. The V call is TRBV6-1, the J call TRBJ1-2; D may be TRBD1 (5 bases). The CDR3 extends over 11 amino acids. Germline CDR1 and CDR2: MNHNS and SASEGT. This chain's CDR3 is CAEGLGRRYTF. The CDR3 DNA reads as TGTGCAGAGGGACTCGGGAGGCGCTACACCTTC.

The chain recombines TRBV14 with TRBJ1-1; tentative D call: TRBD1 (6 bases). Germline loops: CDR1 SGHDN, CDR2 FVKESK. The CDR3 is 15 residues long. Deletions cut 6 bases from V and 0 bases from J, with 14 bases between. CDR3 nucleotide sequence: TGTGCCAGCAGTTATGGACAGACAATGAACACTGAAGCTTTCTTT. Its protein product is CASSYGQTMNTEAFF.

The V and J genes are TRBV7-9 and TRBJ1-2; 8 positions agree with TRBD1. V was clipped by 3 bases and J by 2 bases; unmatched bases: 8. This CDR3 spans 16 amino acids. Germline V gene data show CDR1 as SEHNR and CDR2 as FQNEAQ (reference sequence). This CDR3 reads CASSFAGGANNYGYTF. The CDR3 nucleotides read TGTGCCAGCAGCTTCGCAGGGGGCGCGAACAACTATGGCTACACCTTC.

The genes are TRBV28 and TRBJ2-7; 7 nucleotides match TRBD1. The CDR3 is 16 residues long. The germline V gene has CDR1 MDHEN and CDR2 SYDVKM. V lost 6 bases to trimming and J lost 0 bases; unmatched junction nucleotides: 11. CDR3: CASSLPATGFSYEQYF. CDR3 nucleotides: TGTGCCAGCAGCCTCCCTGCGACAGGGTTCTCCTACGAGCAGTACTTC.

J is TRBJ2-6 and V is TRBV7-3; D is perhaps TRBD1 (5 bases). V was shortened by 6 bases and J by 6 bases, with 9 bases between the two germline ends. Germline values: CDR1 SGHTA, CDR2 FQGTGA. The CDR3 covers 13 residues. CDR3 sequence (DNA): TGTGCCAGCAGGGGGCGAGAGGCCAACGTCCTGACTTTC. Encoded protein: CASRGREANVLTF.